The TCR beta chain under discussion was sequenced for a study of cytomegalovirus exposure and HLA in healthy donors. The PCR had 60 Vbeta and 13 Jbeta primers. TCRdb's copy holds only in-frame clones and misses some; the assay was immunoSEQ multiplex PCR. Among 100,000 to 150,000 clones, about four fifths were seen once, and the ten largest hold around 3.5%. Study findings and constraints: TCR beta chain V- and J-gene trimming was linked, in a later analysis, to a missense variant in DCLRE1C.

In its sample, this clone was seen a few times. What it recognizes is unknown. The V gene lost 6 bases and the J gene lost 2 bases, with 7 bases spanning the gap. Per the germline V gene, CDR1 is SGHVS and CDR2 is FQNEAQ. The CDR3 is 13 amino acids. The rearrangement joins TRBV7-8 to TRBJ1-4; no reliable D call. The sample was PBMCs. The sequence came from a woman aged 35 to 49 in good health and CMV-seropositive. The CDR3 protein is CASSMSTNEKLFF. CDR3 DNA: TGTGCCAGCAGTATGTCGACTAATGAAAAACTGTTTTTT.